This T cell receptor beta chain was observed in a study of radiation and T cells in renal cell carcinoma. Overall study results and limits: Pretreatment tumor biopsies were lacking, so baseline clonotypes are unknown. In blood, top tumor clones expanded by 2 weeks, shrinking by 4.

This clone is a singleton in its sample. Its target is unknown. Trimming removed 3 bases from V and 5 bases from J, with 14 bases in between. Per the germline V gene, CDR1 is KGHSH and CDR2 is LQKENI. The CDR3 spans 16 residues. This sample's time point: blood 4 weeks post-SBRT, at nephrectomy. Regarding treatment: 15 Gy SBRT to primary tumor, nephrectomy 4 weeks later. Nephrectomy followed 15 Gy stereotactic body radiation by 4 weeks. Serial blood draws occurred at baseline and 2 and 4 weeks post-SBRT. Here immunoSEQ multiplex PCR was the method, and the copy in TCRdb shows in-frame clones only, minus some. The sample carries over 120,000 clones, about 88% recorded once.

Here the sequenced sample was blood, taken from a patient whose treatment included radiotherapy and nephrectomy. This chain links TRBV18 with TRBJ1-6; unclear D gene. The TCR originated in a woman aged 50 to 60 with renal cell carcinoma. The CDR3 DNA reads TGTGCCAGCTCACCTCGTCCGGCCAGCGATAATTCACCCCTCCACTTT. It specifies CASSPRPASDNSPLHF. The full variable domain, rest sourced from reference TRBV18 and TRBJ1-6, is NAGVMQNPRHLVRRRGQEARLRCSPMKGHSHVYWYRQLPEEGLKFMVYLQKENIIDESGMPKERFSAEFPKEGPSILRIQQVVRGDSAAYFCASSPRPASDNSPLHFGNGTRLTVT.